A single sample is the source of the 20 T cell receptor beta chains below, sequenced in a study of T cells in Graves' hyperthyroidism and ophthalmopathy. What was amplified from RNA transcripts were TCR beta CDR3 regions. A first-round RT-PCR of the TCR CDR3 used the HTBI primer set. One entry per CDR3 protein results from TCRdb running MiXCR on the multiplex PCR reads. This sample carries a few hundred thousand distinct CDR3 sequences, roughly 50% of them seen once, and the ten largest clones take roughly 8.2%. The source material was peripheral blood or thyroid tissue (not recorded which). These receptors were collected from a woman between 18 and 30 years old with Graves' hyperthyroidism.

The J gene is TRBJ1-4, the V gene TRBV25-1; a possible D gene is TRBD1 (6 bases). CDR1 and CDR2 (germline): MGHDK, SYGVNS. Trimming removed 10 bases from V and 6 bases from J, with 15 bases in between. The CDR3 extends over 13 amino acids. CDR3 sequence: CATRDRWDEKLFF. The CDR3 DNA is TGTGCCACCCGCGACAGGTGGGATGAAAAACTGTTTTTT. Supplemented by reference TRBV25-1 and TRBJ1-4, the full variable domain reads EADIYQTPRYLVIGTGKKITLECSQTMGHDKMYWYQQDPGMELHLIHYSYGVNSTEKGDLSSESTVSRIRTEHFPLTLESARPSHTSQYLCATRDRWDEKLFFGSGTQLSVL.

The chain combines TRBV7-2 with TRBJ1-3, with D unclear. Germline CDR1 reads SGHTA; CDR2 reads FQGNSA. V lost 4 bases, J lost 0 bases, and 10 bases lay in between. The CDR3 has 15 amino acids. CDR3 sequence: CASSSRAFSGNTIYF. The CDR3 DNA follows: TGTGCCAGCAGCTCTCGGGCTTTCTCTGGAAACACCATATATTTT.

The chain combines TRBV7-2 with TRBJ1-6; no definite D call. This CDR3 region has 17 residues. V was cut by 5 bases and J by 7 bases, with 21 bases left in between. Germline V gives CDR1 SGHTA, CDR2 FQGNSA. Here the CDR3 reads CASSMISGSVSNSPLHF. The DNA for the CDR3 is TGTGCCAGCAGCATGATTTCGGGGAGTGTGAGCAATTCACCCCTCCACTTT.

This clonotype came up a few times. V is TRBV7-2 and J is TRBJ2-2; the match to TRBD2 covers 10 bases. The V segment lost 3 bases and the J segment 4 bases; nucleotides outside the gene matches: 5. The CDR3 sequence is 16 residues long. Germline CDR1 SGHTA, CDR2 FQGNSA. This CDR3 is CASSFRLAGSTGELFF. Here the CDR3 DNA reads TGTGCCAGCAGCTTCCGACTAGCGGGCTCCACCGGGGAGCTGTTTTTT.

A few counts support this clonotype. This chain connects TRBV10-3 to TRBJ2-2; 7 bases align to TRBD2. In germline, CDR1 is ENHRY, CDR2 SYGVKD. This CDR3 comprises 15 residues. Unmatched junction bases numbered 4, after V lost 6 bases and J lost 0 bases. DNA for the CDR3: TGTGCCATCAGACCCAGCGGGACGAACACCGGGGAGCTGTTTTTT. It is translated as CAIRPSGTNTGELFF.

The chain is built from TRBV20-1 and TRBJ2-5; perhaps TRBD1 as D (5 bases). This CDR3 region has 12 residues. Trimming removed 2 bases from V and 5 bases from J, with 9 bases in between. Germline V CDR1 and CDR2: DFQATT, SNEGSKA (reference sequence). CDR3 region: CSARQGLETQYF. The CDR3 nucleotides are TGCAGTGCTAGACAGGGCTTGGAGACCCAGTACTTC.

V and J are TRBV24-1 and TRBJ2-2, with no clear D. Trimming removed 11 bases at V and 4 bases at J, with 16 bases between. This CDR3 has 14 residues. CDR1 and CDR2 (germline): KGHDR, SFDVKD. The CDR3 DNA sequence: TGTGCCAGCAGGCTAGACGAGGTCACCGGGGAGCTGTTTTTT. Amino acid sequence: CASRLDEVTGELFF.

On this clonotype itself: A read error is possible here, since a much larger clone lies one base away. The rearrangement links TRBV29-1 to TRBJ1-3; D is uncertain. The CDR3 length is 14 residues. V gave up 8 bases and J gave up 4 bases, with 18 bases separating them. Germline V gene sequence: CDR1 SQVTM, CDR2 ANQGSEA. The CDR3 DNA is TGCAGCACTGAGACGGGCAGTGGAGGAAACACCATATATTTT. Protein product: CSTETGSGGNTIYF.

The chain employs TRBV5-1 and TRBJ1-2; 7 nucleotides match TRBD1. Germline V gene lookup returns CDR1 SGHRS and CDR2 YFSETQ. The J segment lost 6 bases and the V segment lost 4 bases, leaving 15 bases of the junction unmatched. The CDR3 is 16 residues long. The CDR3: CASSILYRGSSNGYTF. The CDR3 bases are TGCGCCAGCAGCATCCTATACAGGGGCAGTTCGAATGGCTACACCTTC.

A few counts support this clonotype. The V call is TRBV7-2, the J call TRBJ2-7, with D possibly TRBD2 on 7 matching bases. V lost 3 bases and J 9 bases, leaving 21 bases between the germline ends. The length of the CDR3 is 15 residues. Germline CDR1 and CDR2: SGHTA and FQGNSA. The CDR3 loop reads CASSFGVGGGERQYF. DNA of the CDR3: TGTGCCAGCAGCTTTGGGGTAGGCGGGGGCGAAAGGCAGTACTTC.

The chain combines TRBV5-1 with TRBJ2-5, with D possibly being TRBD1 (6 bases). The CDR3 length is 16 residues. V was clipped by 2 bases and J by 0 bases, with 14 bases between them. Germline CDR1 reads SGHRS; CDR2 reads YFSETQ. CDR3 protein: CASSFFTGPYQETQYF. The CDR3, as DNA: TGCGCCAGCAGCTTCTTTACAGGGCCGTACCAAGAGACCCAGTACTTC. Based on the CDR3 plus reference TRBV5-1 and TRBJ2-5, the full variable domain is KAGVTQTPRYLIKTRGQQVTLSCSPISGHRSVSWYQQTPGQGLQFLFEYFSETQRNKGNFPGRFSGRQFSNSRSEMNVSTLELGDSALYLCASSFFTGPYQETQYFGPGTRLLVL.

V is TRBV12-3 or TRBV12-4 and J is TRBJ2-2, with no clear D. Trimming pared 3 bases from V and 1 base from J, leaving 6 bases between. There are 14 residues in the CDR3. CDR3 nucleotides: TGTGCCAGCAGTTTTGCAGTGAACACCGGGGAGCTGTTTTTT. It is translated as CASSFAVNTGELFF.

This clonotype was seen only a few times. V and J are TRBV5-1 and TRBJ2-7; D uncertain. V was shortened by 3 bases and J by 7 bases, with 14 bases between the two germline ends. The germline V gene encodes CDR1 SGHRS and CDR2 YFSETQ. This CDR3 comprises 13 residues. The CDR3 DNA sequence: TGCGCCAGCAGCTCGGACCTCAGACATGAGCAGTACTTC. It specifies CASSSDLRHEQYF.

The chain couples TRBV20-1 to TRBJ2-5, with D possibly being TRBD2 (5 bases). Germline V lookup: CDR1 DFQATT, CDR2 SNEGSKA (reference sequence). CDR3 length: 13 residues. V shed 7 bases and J shed 2 bases, with 14 bases lying between them. CDR3 sequence (DNA): TGCAGTGGACTCCCGAGAGGGCAAGAGACCCAGTACTTC. Translated: CSGLPRGQETQYF.

This clonotype was recorded a few times. The genes are TRBV4-1 and TRBJ1-3; D is perhaps TRBD1 (6 bases). CDR3 size: 15 residues. The V gene's germline CDR1 is MGHRA and CDR2 YSYEKL. V lost 8 bases to trimming and J lost 2 bases, with 16 bases between them. CDR3 bases: TGCGCCAGCTCCTACCGGGACATACCTGGAAACACCATATATTTT. This gives the protein CASSYRDIPGNTIYF.

V is TRBV15 and J is TRBJ1-1; tentative D call: TRBD1 (5 bases). The CDR3 totals 16 residues. Trimming pared 4 bases from V and 0 bases from J, leaving 15 bases between. Germline V gene sequence: CDR1 LNHNV, CDR2 YYDKDF (reference sequence). The CDR3: CATSKVSTAMNTEAFF. The CDR3 region has the DNA TGTGCCACCAGCAAAGTTTCGACAGCAATGAACACTGAAGCTTTCTTT.

The rearrangement joins TRBV5-1 to TRBJ1-2, with D possibly being TRBD1 (6 bases). The CDR3 has 15 residues. V was pared by 0 bases and J by 4 bases, with 13 bases between. CDR1 and CDR2 (germline): SGHRS, YFSETQ. The CDR3 sequence is CASSLVAGEVYGYTF. As DNA, the CDR3 is TGCGCCAGCAGCTTGGTAGCAGGGGAGGTCTATGGCTACACCTTC.

The chain carries TRBV24-1 and TRBJ2-2; the match to TRBD2 covers 7 bases. This CDR3 contains 16 residues. Germline CDR1 and CDR2: KGHDR and SFDVKD. V gave up 3 bases and J gave up 7 bases; unmatched junction bases: 10. CDR3 region: CATSDPKTWTSGELFF. The CDR3 DNA follows: TGTGCCACCAGTGATCCTAAGACGTGGACTAGCGGGGAGCTGTTTTTT.

The CDR3, as DNA: TGTGCCAGCAGCCAAGATCCTCAGGGGGCGCAATACGGAGCCCTCCACTTT. Encoded protein: CASSQDPQGAQYGALHF. The J gene is TRBJ1-6, the V gene TRBV7-2; 8 nucleotides match TRBD1. Germline V lookup: CDR1 SGHTA, CDR2 FQGNSA. The CDR3 totals 17 residues. After removal of 5 bases from V and 14 bases from J, the junction contained 20 bases not matched to a gene.

The rearrangement uses TRBV2 and TRBJ2-5, with D tentatively TRBD1 or TRBD2 (6 bases each). The length of the CDR3 is 15 residues. Trimming removed 6 bases from V and 8 bases from J, with 22 bases in between. CDR1 is SNHLY and CDR2 is FYNNEI in the germline V gene. The CDR3 loop is CASSIVRGRDRTQYF. Here the CDR3 DNA reads TGTGCCAGCAGCATCGTTCGGGGGCGCGATAGAACCCAGTACTTC.